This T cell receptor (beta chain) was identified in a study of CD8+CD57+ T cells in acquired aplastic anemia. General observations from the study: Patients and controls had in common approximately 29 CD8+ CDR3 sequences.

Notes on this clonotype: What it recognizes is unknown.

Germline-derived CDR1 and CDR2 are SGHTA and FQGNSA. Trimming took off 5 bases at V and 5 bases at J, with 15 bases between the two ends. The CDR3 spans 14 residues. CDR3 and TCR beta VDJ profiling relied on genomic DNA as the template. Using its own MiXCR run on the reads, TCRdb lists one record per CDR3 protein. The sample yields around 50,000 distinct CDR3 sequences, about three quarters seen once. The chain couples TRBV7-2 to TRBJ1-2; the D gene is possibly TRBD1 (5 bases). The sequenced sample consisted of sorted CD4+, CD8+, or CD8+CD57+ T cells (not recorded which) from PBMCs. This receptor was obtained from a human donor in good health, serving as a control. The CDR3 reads CASSQTGLRYGYTF. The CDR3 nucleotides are TGTGCCAGCAGCCAAACAGGACTCCGATATGGCTACACCTTC.